This T cell receptor (beta chain) was captured in a study of T cell clonotyping in hematopoietic cell transplantation. Study results and caveats: Pathologically expanded recipient clonotypes increased progressively from day 30 to day 180 as diversity fell. Without cell sorting, CD4 versus CD8 contributions remain unresolved. Graft donor and pretransplant recipient Inverse Simpson Index values predicted broader posttransplant TCR diversity.

This clone was picked up a small number of times. Antigen specificity is unknown. Recipient blood drawn about 28 days pretransplant and days 30, 100, 180 after. The germline V gene encodes CDR1 SGHNT and CDR2 YYREEE (reference sequence). Trimming shortened V by 1 base and J by 4 bases, and 4 bases separated the two germline ends. The CDR3 consists of 12 residues. The data were produced by immunoSEQ multiplex PCR, yet TCRdb's version contains in-frame clones alone and is incomplete. The top ten hold about 10% of the sample, which has more than 25,000 clones, roughly 90% seen once. The source is a female patient aged 50-59 years who had an allogeneic stem cell transplant from a related donor, so the T cells may come from the graft donor. Some clones in this sample may be carry-over from other donors' samples. The source was PBMCs, collected 100 days after allogeneic stem cell transplant. This sequence joins TRBV5-4 and TRBJ2-3; no definite D call. CDR3 sequence (DNA): TGTGCCAGCAGCTTGTTTGCAGATACGCAGTATTTT. It codes for CASSLFADTQYF.